The 13 T cell receptor beta chains below all came from one sample that was sequenced in a study of T cell changes during pregnancy in multiple sclerosis. Assay: immunoSEQ multiplex PCR; the TCRdb copy retains only in-frame clones and omits some. The profile shows tens of thousands of clones, roughly 91% of them singletons. Sequencing was performed on peripheral blood, taken in the third trimester of pregnancy. These TCRs come from a female donor in good health, enrolled as a control in a pregnancy study.

This clone was observed once. The chain recombines TRBV19 with TRBJ1-2; 10 bases match TRBD1. The CDR3 runs 14 residues. V dropped 3 bases and J dropped 7; count of bases not matched to a gene: 5. Germline loops: CDR1 LNHDA, CDR2 SQIVND (reference sequence). The CDR3 DNA reads as TGTGCCAGTAGTATTGACAGGGGGCTAGGTGGCTACACCTTC. Its protein is CASSIDRGLGGYTF.

The chain uses TRBV10-3 and TRBJ1-1; D possibly corresponds to TRBD1 (5 bases). The germline V and J ends were trimmed by 4 bases and 0 bases, with 12 bases remaining between them. Germline-derived CDR1 and CDR2 are ENHRY and SYGVKD. CDR3 length equals 15 residues. CDR3 nucleotide sequence: TGTGCCATCAGTGGGGGCCCCGGTTTGAACACTGAAGCTTTCTTT. Protein product: CAISGGPGLNTEAFF.

The V and J genes are TRBV9 and TRBJ2-1; D is perhaps TRBD1 (6 bases). The CDR3 length is 13 residues. With 2 bases removed from V and 6 bases from J, the gap between germline ends came to 9 bases. Germline V CDR1 and CDR2: SGDLS, YYNGEE. CDR3 nucleotides: TGTGCCAGCAGCGTTGACAGGCGCAATGAGCAGTTCTTC. Translating gives CASSVDRRNEQFF. Filled out from reference TRBV9 and TRBJ2-1, the complete variable domain reads DSGVTQTPKHLITATGQRVTLRCSPRSGDLSVYWYQQSLDQGLQFLIQYYNGEERAKGNILERFSAQQFPDLHSELNLSSLELGDSALYFCASSVDRRNEQFFGPGTRLTVL.

The chain joins TRBV30 to TRBJ2-6; D not resolved. Germline lookup yields CDR1 GTSNPN and CDR2 SVGIG (reference sequence). Trimming stripped 7 bases from V and 0 bases from J, with 7 bases between. This CDR3 is 13 amino acids long. The CDR3 here is CASSLSGANVLTF. The CDR3 DNA reads as TGTGCCTCGTCTCTCTCTGGGGCCAACGTCCTGACTTTC.

This clone has only one observation. This chain connects TRBV28 to TRBJ2-1; D unresolved. V lost 2 bases and J 6 bases, leaving 8 bases between the germline ends. The germline gives CDR1 MDHEN, CDR2 SYDVKM. The CDR3 covers 13 residues. CDR3 protein: CASSLGQPNEQFF. The CDR3 DNA reads as TGTGCCAGCAGTTTAGGGCAGCCCAATGAGCAGTTCTTC.

The rearrangement joins TRBV7-4 to TRBJ1-6; D is unresolved. The CDR3 is 14 amino acids. Per the germline V gene, CDR1 is SGHVT and CDR2 is SQSDAQ. The V end was cut by 3 bases, the J end by 7 bases, with 10 bases between. The CDR3 nucleotides read TGTGCCAGCAGCTTCGCACAGTTCAATTCACCCCTCCACTTT. It translates to CASSFAQFNSPLHF.

The chain is built from TRBV5-1 and TRBJ2-5; D is uncertain. V was clipped by 2 bases and J by 9 bases, with 11 bases between them. The germline V gene has CDR1 SGHRS and CDR2 YFSETQ. CDR3 length: 12 residues. For the CDR3, the DNA is TGCGCCAGCAGCTTCGGCGAGCAGGCCCAGTACTTC. It translates to CASSFGEQAQYF.

The genes are TRBV5-1 and TRBJ2-7; 8 bases match TRBD1. CDR3 length equals 17 residues. Trimming removed 4 bases from V and 2 bases from J; junction bases left unmatched: 14. Per germline, CDR1 SGHRS and CDR2 YFSETQ. This CDR3 is CASSVAIGQGGTYEQYF. The CDR3 DNA reads as TGCGCCAGCAGCGTGGCCATTGGACAGGGTGGAACCTACGAGCAGTACTTC.

The V and J genes are TRBV19 and TRBJ2-2; TRBD1 aligns across 11 bases. This CDR3 comprises 15 residues. V shed 6 bases, J shed 7 bases, and the junction held 7 bases outside the gene matches. The germline V gene encodes CDR1 LNHDA and CDR2 SQIVND (reference sequence). The CDR3 region is CASRDGQGAIGELFF. For the CDR3, the DNA is TGTGCCAGTAGGGACGGACAGGGGGCTATCGGGGAGCTGTTTTTT.

CDR3 loop: CSVEGRGDRKYNEQFF. In DNA form, the CDR3 reads TGCAGCGTTGAGGGCCGAGGGGACAGGAAATACAATGAGCAGTTCTTC. The chain couples TRBV29-1 to TRBJ2-1, with 8 bases aligning to TRBD1. The CDR3 is made up of 16 amino acids. After removal of 3 bases from V and 4 bases from J, the junction contained 11 bases not matched to a gene. The germline CDR1 and CDR2 sequences are SQVTM and ANQGSEA.

The chain employs TRBV19 and TRBJ2-1, with D unclear. Germline V CDR1 and CDR2: LNHDA, SQIVND (reference sequence). This CDR3 spans 13 amino acids. Trimming pared 5 bases from V and 3 bases from J, leaving 8 bases between. DNA for the CDR3: TGTGCCAGTAGTTGGTCACACTACAATGAGCAGTTCTTC. It codes for CASSWSHYNEQFF.

This clone appeared a single time. The CDR3 sequence is CASSPMGEGTNEKLFF. DNA of the CDR3: TGTGCCAGCAGCCCTATGGGGGAGGGGACTAATGAAAAACTGTTTTTT. This chain joins TRBV28 and TRBJ1-4, with a possible D match to TRBD1 (5 bases). The germline CDR1 and CDR2 sequences are MDHEN and SYDVKM. The CDR3 consists of 16 residues. The ends were cut back, 6 bases at V and 2 bases at J, with 16 bases in the middle.

This rearrangement joins TRBV29-1 to TRBJ2-7, with D possibly being TRBD1 (6 bases). The V gene lost 6 bases and the J gene lost 5 bases, with 17 bases spanning the gap. The CDR3 extends over 13 amino acids. CDR1 SQVTM and CDR2 ANQGSEA come from the germline V gene. The CDR3 loop reads CSVRWRTDDEQYF. In DNA, the CDR3 is TGCAGCGTGAGGTGGAGGACAGATGACGAGCAGTACTTC.